The sequence of this T cell receptor beta chain was determined in a study of T cell changes during pregnancy in multiple sclerosis. Profiled with immunoSEQ multiplex PCR; TCRdb holds only in-frame clones, not every one. The data show fewer than 90,000 clones, with 90% to 95% seen just once and roughly 1% held by the top ten. Germline CDR1 reads SNHLY; CDR2 reads FYNNEI. Trimming shortened V by 6 bases and J by 0 bases, and 7 bases separated the two germline ends. The CDR3 contains 13 residues. The chain is built from TRBV2 and TRBJ2-3; no reliable D call. The specimen comprised peripheral blood, sampled in the first trimester of pregnancy. This TCR was sampled from a female donor with multiple sclerosis, enrolled in a pregnancy study. The CDR3 DNA reads as TGTGCCAGCAGCAGTTCTAGCACAGATACGCAGTATTTT. This encodes CASSSSSTDTQYF.